The T cell receptor (beta chain) described here comes from a study of long-term antiretroviral therapy in people with HIV. The overall study: The oldest samples precede the 2015 immediate-ART recommendation by about a decade. Study conclusions and caveats: Collection spanned 2004 to 2017; ART regimens may be less effective than current ones. Diversity measured after ART increased yet remained under transplant donor controls.

This was the immunoSEQ v3.0 assay at survey level. Measured with immunoSEQ multiplex PCR; TCRdb has only the in-frame clones, and not every one. Of about 14,000 clones listed, roughly 84% are singletons. CDR1 is SNHLY, CDR2 FYNNEI, per germline. The CDR3 covers 15 residues. Trimming at V came to 6 bases and at J to 1 base, leaving 4 bases not matched to a gene. Details on this clone: What it binds is not known.

The rearrangement links TRBV2 to TRBJ2-3; 10 bases map to TRBD2. This specimen consisted of unsorted PBMCs, obtained 0.4 years after starting antiretroviral therapy. The sequence was collected from a man aged 25 to 40 with HIV. DNA of the CDR3: TGTGCCAGCAGATATGGGACTAGCGGCACAGATACGCAGTATTTT. Translated, it gives CASRYGTSGTDTQYF.